What follows are 28 T cell receptor beta chains derived from one specimen sequenced in a study of blood T cell repertoires in COVID-19. TCRdb's copy holds only in-frame clones and misses some; the assay was immunoSEQ multiplex PCR. The sample contains roughly 100,000 clones, just over 90% of which appear only once. Material for sequencing was peripheral blood. The receptor source for this set is a man in his forties or fifties with acute or convalescent COVID-19.

The gene calls are TRBV21-1 and TRBJ1-1; TRBD1, the D gene given by the table, was not confirmed from the DNA. TRBV21-1 is a documented pseudogene. The length of the CDR3 is 13 residues. CDR3 loop: CASSNRDSPEAFF. The CDR3 DNA sequence: TGTGCCAGCAGCAACCGGGACAGCCCTGAAGCTTTCTTT.

V is TRBV19 and J is TRBJ1-6; 7 nucleotides match TRBD1. Per germline, CDR1 LNHDA and CDR2 SQIVND (reference sequence). With 6 bases clipped from V and 8 bases from J, the junction kept 13 bases outside the gene matches. This CDR3 is 16 amino acids long. The CDR3 region is CASSAEGAPGDSPLHF. The CDR3 nucleotides are TGTGCCAGTAGCGCCGAGGGGGCGCCGGGGGATTCACCCCTCCACTTT. Full variable domain (remainder filled in from reference TRBV19 and TRBJ1-6): DGGITQSPKYLFRKEGQNVTLSCEQNLNHDAMYWYRQDPGQGLRLIYYSQIVNDFQKGDIAEGYSVSREKKESFPLTVTSAQKNPTAFYLCASSAEGAPGDSPLHFGNGTRLTVT.

The chain uses TRBV5-1 and TRBJ2-7; 11 bases align to TRBD1. This CDR3 contains 17 residues. Looked up from germline, CDR1 is SGHRS and CDR2 is YFSETQ. J lost 4 bases, V lost 1 base, and 10 bases had no gene match. The CDR3 region has the DNA TGCGCCAGCAGCTTGTTAGGGGGACAGGGGGTTCCGTACGAGCAGTACTTC. Translated, it gives CASSLLGGQGVPYEQYF.

This clone was seen once. This chain joins TRBV4-1 and TRBJ2-1; D is perhaps TRBD2 (5 bases). Germline V gives CDR1 MGHRA, CDR2 YSYEKL. Trimming removed 2 bases from V and 8 bases from J, with 16 bases in between. CDR3 length: 15 residues. In DNA, the CDR3 is TGCGCCAGCAGCCAATCACTCACTAGTTTCGATGAGCAGTTCTTC. This encodes CASSQSLTSFDEQFF.

The chain uses TRBV7-9 and TRBJ1-4; D perhaps matches TRBD1 (6 bases). V dropped 7 bases and J dropped 6 bases, with 18 bases sitting between them. The CDR3 totals 15 residues. Germline V gives CDR1 SEHNR, CDR2 FQNEAQ (reference sequence). CDR3 DNA sequence: TGTGCCAGCACTCGGAGGGGAGGGGGGGATGAAAAACTGTTTTTT. It encodes CASTRRGGGDEKLFF. The variable domain in full, with the rest retrieved from reference TRBV7-9 and TRBJ1-4, is DTGVSQNPRHKITKRGQNVTFRCDPISEHNRLYWYRQTLGQGPEFLTYFQNEAQLEKSRLLSDRFSAERPKGSFSTLEIQRTEQGDSAMYLCASTRRGGGDEKLFFGSGTQLSVL.

This clone appeared a single time. This rearrangement joins TRBV12-3 or TRBV12-4 to TRBJ1-6; D may be TRBD1 (6 bases). The CDR3 contains 13 residues. Trimming took 3 bases from V and 15 from J, leaving 15 bases between them. CDR3 in amino acids: CASSFTGSEHLHF. The CDR3 bases are TGTGCCAGCAGTTTTACAGGGTCGGAGCACCTCCACTTT.

This chain connects TRBV7-2 to TRBJ2-7; D may be TRBD2 (6 bases). CDR3 length equals 15 residues. V lost 1 base and J 3 bases, leaving 13 bases between the germline ends. The germline CDR1 and CDR2 sequences are SGHTA and FQGNSA. In DNA form, the CDR3 reads TGTGCCAGCAGCTTAGTGGGGGGAAATGTCTACGAGCAGTACTTC. This codes for CASSLVGGNVYEQYF.

This CDR3 is CASRRQEVSPLHF. The DNA of the CDR3 is TGTGCCAGCAGGAGACAGGAAGTGTCACCCCTCCACTTT. The V and J genes are TRBV28 and TRBJ1-6; TRBD1 is a possible D gene (6 bases). Trimming took off 6 bases at V and 10 bases at J, with 13 bases between the two ends. Germline CDR1 MDHEN, CDR2 SYDVKM. The length of the CDR3 is 13 residues.

The genes are TRBV30 and TRBJ1-2, with D unclear. CDR3 size: 15 residues. Germline CDR1 reads GTSNPN; CDR2 reads SVGIG (reference sequence). Trimming stripped 3 bases from V and 8 bases from J, with 22 bases between. As DNA, the CDR3 is TGTGCCTGGAGAGGAGCGACCGCCGTATTCGGGGGCTACACCTTC. Amino acids: CAWRGATAVFGGYTF.

The rearrangement links TRBV24-1 to TRBJ2-3, with no clear D. V lost 3 bases to trimming and J lost 3 bases, with 9 bases between them. The CDR3 runs to 14 residues. Germline lookup yields CDR1 KGHDR and CDR2 SFDVKD. DNA of the CDR3: TGTGCCACCAGTGATCTCCTTCAGACAGATACGCAGTATTTT. It codes for CATSDLLQTDTQYF.

The chain couples TRBV19 to TRBJ1-5; D might be TRBD1 (5 bases). Germline-derived CDR1 and CDR2 are LNHDA and SQIVND (reference sequence). The CDR3 extends over 16 amino acids. Trimming cost V 3 bases and J 4 bases, with 16 bases left between them. This CDR3 is CASSIKWGGVNQPQHF. CDR3 nucleotides: TGTGCCAGTAGTATTAAATGGGGGGGTGTGAATCAGCCCCAGCATTTT.

This clone was seen only once. The genes are TRBV7-2 and TRBJ2-3; TRBD2 aligns across 12 bases. The V gene end was trimmed by 2 bases and the J gene end by 7 bases; junction bases not matched to a gene: 7. There are 16 residues in the CDR3. Per the germline V gene, CDR1 is SGHTA and CDR2 is FQGNSA. CDR3 sequence (DNA): TGTGCCAGCAGCTTACGCACTAGCGGGGGGTGGAATACGCAGTATTTT. It specifies CASSLRTSGGWNTQYF. Together with reference TRBV7-2 and TRBJ2-3, the CDR3 gives the full variable domain: GAGVSQSPSNKVTEKGKDVELRCDPISGHTALYWYRQSLGQGLEFLIYFQGNSAPDKSGLPSDRFSAERTGGSVSTLTIQRTQQEDSAVYLCASSLRTSGGWNTQYFGPGTRLTVL.

J is TRBJ1-2 and V is TRBV6-5; D remains unclear. The CDR3 runs to 13 residues. Trimming took off 9 bases at V and 3 bases at J, with 14 bases between the two ends. Germline V CDR1 and CDR2: MNHEY, SVGAGI. The CDR3 region is CASELWSDYGYTF. DNA of the CDR3: TGTGCCAGTGAGTTGTGGTCCGACTATGGCTACACCTTC.

The CDR3 DNA reads as TGTGCCACCCGACGGGGTAGCGGGATCGACTACGAGCAGTACTTC. Amino acid sequence: CATRRGSGIDYEQYF. The chain links TRBV5-5 to TRBJ2-7, with TRBD2 matching over 8 bases. V shed 9 bases and J 3 bases; nucleotides not matched to a gene: 14. Germline CDR1 and CDR2: SGHKS and YYEKEE (reference sequence). This CDR3 has 15 amino acids.

V usage is TRBV30 and J usage is TRBJ1-6; 8 bases match TRBD1. This CDR3 comprises 13 residues. Trimming cost V 3 bases and J 9 bases; bases outside gene matches: 4. From germline, CDR1 is GTSNPN and CDR2 SVGIG (reference sequence). In DNA, the CDR3 is TGTGCCTGGAGGCAGGGGGCGACTTCACCCCTCCACTTT. Translated: CAWRQGATSPLHF.

This clone was seen a handful of times. The V and J genes are TRBV5-1 and TRBJ2-3, with 8 bases fitting TRBD2. This CDR3 comprises 17 residues. CDR1 and CDR2 from the germline V gene are SGHRS and YFSETQ. J lost 2 bases, V lost 0 bases, and 8 bases had no gene match. The CDR3 DNA is TGCGCCAGCAGCTTGGCGGGTTATAGCGGGAACACAGATACGCAGTATTTT. Translated: CASSLAGYSGNTDTQYF.

The J gene is TRBJ1-4, the V gene TRBV21-1. TRBV21-1 is an annotated pseudogene. This CDR3 is built from 16 residues. The CDR3 coding sequence is TGTGCCAGCAGCAAAGAGATAGAGACAACTAATGAAAAACTGTTTTTT. This gives the protein CASSKEIETTNEKLFF.

The chain uses TRBV28 and TRBJ2-1; TRBD2 aligns across 9 bases. The CDR3 has 17 amino acids. CDR1 and CDR2 from the germline V gene are MDHEN and SYDVKM. V lost 4 bases to trimming and J lost 6 bases; unmatched junction nucleotides: 13. The CDR3 region is CASSSPALAGRSNEQFF. The CDR3 DNA sequence: TGTGCCAGCAGTTCCCCGGCGCTAGCGGGAAGATCCAATGAGCAGTTCTTC. Using reference TRBV28 and TRBJ2-1 for the parts outside the CDR3, the full variable domain is DVKVTQSSRYLVKRTGEKVFLECVQDMDHENMFWYRQDPGLGLRLIYFSYDVKMKEKGDIPEGYSVSREKKERFSLILESASTNQTSMYLCASSSPALAGRSNEQFFGPGTRLTVL.

This chain uses TRBV19 with TRBJ2-1, with 13 bases lining up with TRBD2. Trimming removed 6 bases from V and 9 bases from J; junction bases left unmatched: 8. The CDR3 has 15 amino acids. The germline gives CDR1 LNHDA, CDR2 SQIVND (reference sequence). This chain's CDR3 is CASRQPGLAGSEQFF. DNA of the CDR3: TGTGCCAGTAGACAACCGGGACTAGCGGGATCTGAGCAGTTCTTC.

This clone showed up just a few times. The J gene is TRBJ1-2, the V gene TRBV9, with D perhaps matching TRBD1 (6 bases). The CDR3 extends over 15 amino acids. With 3 bases removed from V and 2 bases from J, the gap between germline ends came to 14 bases. Germline V gene sequence: CDR1 SGDLS, CDR2 YYNGEE. The CDR3 loop reads CASSARGQGNYGYTF. DNA for the CDR3: TGTGCCAGCAGCGCCCGAGGCCAGGGGAACTATGGCTACACCTTC.

The genes are TRBV5-1 and TRBJ1-2; TRBD1 matches 10 bases. The CDR3 has 14 residues. Losses at the gene ends were 4 bases for V and 3 bases for J; bases not matched to a gene: 3. Germline V gene lookup returns CDR1 SGHRS and CDR2 YFSETQ. This chain's CDR3 is CASSQTGGYYGYTF. CDR3 in DNA: TGCGCCAGCAGCCAGACAGGGGGCTACTATGGCTACACCTTC.

This clone was seen just once. The rearrangement uses TRBV6-2 or TRBV6-3 and TRBJ1-2; 7 bases are a match to TRBD1. The CDR3 runs 14 residues. The germline gives CDR1 MNHEY, CDR2 SVGEGT. With 4 bases clipped from V and 4 bases from J, the junction kept 6 bases outside the gene matches. The chain's CDR3 is CASSSDRLTYGYTF. As DNA, the CDR3 is TGTGCCAGCAGTTCGGACAGGTTAACCTATGGCTACACCTTC.

The chain combines TRBV5-1 with TRBJ2-7; a weak D match, TRBD1 (6 bases). CDR3 length: 15 amino acids. V gave up 1 base and J gave up 2 bases, with 13 bases separating them. Germline lookup yields CDR1 SGHRS and CDR2 YFSETQ. The CDR3 loop reads CASSLTPGTTYEQYF. The CDR3 bases are TGCGCCAGCAGCTTGACCCCCGGGACAACCTACGAGCAGTACTTC. The full variable domain, with the rest looked up from reference TRBV5-1 and TRBJ2-7, is KAGVTQTPRYLIKTRGQQVTLSCSPISGHRSVSWYQQTPGQGLQFLFEYFSETQRNKGNFPGRFSGRQFSNSRSEMNVSTLELGDSALYLCASSLTPGTTYEQYFGPGTRLTVT.

The rearrangement joins TRBV7-2 to TRBJ2-7; 7 bases are shared with TRBD1. Looked up from germline, CDR1 is SGHTA and CDR2 is FQGNSA. V trimming: 4 bases; J trimming: 5 bases; junction bases outside the gene matches: 8. This CDR3 region has 14 residues. The CDR3 bases are TGTGCCAGCAGCTCAACACAGGGGAGTGACGAGCAGTACTTC. The encoded protein is CASSSTQGSDEQYF.

This chain connects TRBV19 to TRBJ1-2, with a tentative D call TRBD1 (5 bases). V dropped 2 bases and J dropped 3 bases, with 7 bases sitting between them. Germline CDR1 reads LNHDA; CDR2 reads SQIVND (reference sequence). CDR3 length: 13 residues. CDR3 nucleotide sequence: TGTGCCAGTAGTATACGACAGCACTATGGCTACACCTTC. It specifies CASSIRQHYGYTF.

J is TRBJ2-3 and V is TRBV20-1, with 10 positions matching TRBD2. Trimming at V came to 5 bases and at J to 2 bases, leaving 13 bases not matched to a gene. There are 17 residues in the CDR3. Per the germline V gene, CDR1 is DFQATT and CDR2 is SNEGSKA (reference sequence). DNA of the CDR3: TGCAGTGCTTGTGGCCTTGAAACTAGCGGGGCCACAGATACGCAGTATTTT. Amino acids: CSACGLETSGATDTQYF.

V and J are TRBV20-1 and TRBJ2-1, with TRBD2 identical over 9 bases. Looked up from germline, CDR1 is DFQATT and CDR2 is SNEGSKA (reference sequence). Trimming took 3 bases from V and 6 from J; bases not matched to a gene: 9. This CDR3 comprises 15 residues. As DNA, the CDR3 is TGCAGTGCTAGTTCAGATAGCGGGAGCCCCAATGAGCAGTTCTTC. Translation gives CSASSDSGSPNEQFF.

V usage is TRBV6-5 and J usage is TRBJ1-1; TRBD1 might be the D (6 bases). Trimming took 6 bases from V and 2 from J, leaving 13 bases between them. The CDR3 is 14 residues long. CDR1 is MNHEY and CDR2 is SVGAGI in the germline V gene. Here the CDR3 DNA reads TGTGCCAGCAGAAAACCCAGGGGAAACACTGAAGCTTTCTTT. This translates into CASRKPRGNTEAFF.